This T cell receptor (beta chain) derives from a study of shared clonotypes between healthy human individuals. The length of the CDR3 is 14 residues. Germline V CDR1 and CDR2: SNHLY, FYNNEI. Trimming cost V 4 bases and J 2 bases, with 8 bases left between them. The data were produced by immunoSEQ multiplex PCR, yet TCRdb's version contains in-frame clones alone and is incomplete. The profile shows 2 million to 2.5 million clones, almost 96% of them singletons. Sequenced material: naive CD4+ T cells sorted from blood. Subset defined: CD45RA+ positively selected. This TCR was recovered from a man aged 18 to 30 in good health. The chain uses TRBV2 and TRBJ2-2; no firm D call. The CDR3 DNA reads TGTGCCAGCAGTGCGTGGGGAAACACCGGGGAGCTGTTTTTT. It is translated as CASSAWGNTGELFF.